The clone carrying this T cell receptor (beta chain) was counted a single time. Its antigen is unidentified. This sample was taken from a study of cytotoxic CD8 clonotypes in ibrutinib-treated CLL. Study context: Outcomes included 25 or so partial and 2 complete responses; after median approximately 70 months, roughly 15 stayed remitted and 12 progressed.

TCRdb keeps only in-frame clones here, not all; method: immunoSEQ multiplex PCR. The data show more than 140,000 clones, 70% to 80% seen once. Study-level results: T-cell clonality at baseline went above that of age-matched healthy donors and rose and fell with circulating CD8+ T-cell counts.

V was cut by 5 bases and J by 0 bases, with 7 bases left in between. The CDR3 has 13 amino acids. From germline, CDR1 is SGHAT and CDR2 FQNNGV. The specimen comprised PBMCs, sampled after 12 months of ibrutinib treatment. This sequence joins TRBV11-2 and TRBJ2-5, with D unclear. The origin of this receptor is a human donor with chronic lymphocytic leukemia. The CDR3 reads CASSPENQETQYF. For the CDR3, the DNA is TGTGCCAGCAGCCCTGAGAACCAAGAGACCCAGTACTTC.